A selection of T cell receptor beta chains follows, all from one sample in a study of T cells in Graves' hyperthyroidism and ophthalmopathy. A single record per CDR3 protein comes from TCRdb applying MiXCR to the multiplex PCR reads. This table holds some 690,000 distinct CDR3 sequences, about 18% found once. Material: blood. The origin of the receptors is a man aged 50-60 years with Graves' hyperthyroidism. The CDR3 runs from the conserved cysteine through the conserved F or W. D genes are given only for firm matches. Clone size is stated in some rows and not others, as once, few, many or a class when expanded.

clone size	D gene	V gene	J gene	CDR3 DNA	CDR3 protein
many	TRBD2	TRBV19	TRBJ2-1	TGTGCCAGTAGGAGTGGCGGGAGTTTCTATGAGCAGTTCTTC	CASRSGGSFYEQFF
-	TRBD1	TRBV7-9	TRBJ2-1	TGTGCCAGCAGCTCTACAGGGGCCCCTCACTACAATGAGCAGTTCTTC	CASSSTGAPHYNEQFF
many	TRBD1	TRBV7-9	TRBJ1-4	TGTGCCAGCAGCTTAGCAGGGGGCCCTGAAAAACTGTTTTTT	CASSLAGGPEKLFF
few	-	TRBV19	TRBJ1-3	TGTGCCAGTAGCTCGACCGGGACAAGATCTGGAAACACCATATATTTT	CASSSTGTRSGNTIYF
-	TRBD2	TRBV20-1	TRBJ2-1	TGCAGTGCTAGTGCCCGGAGGGCGGGAGGCCCCTCCAGCTCCTACAATGAGCAGTTCTTC	CSASARRAGGPSSSYNEQFF
-	TRBD1	TRBV15	TRBJ2-7	TGTGCCACCAGCAGGGGACAGGGGGCGATTTACGAGCAGTACTTC	CATSRGQGAIYEQYF
few	-	TRBV19	TRBJ2-7	TGTGCCAGTAGTATTGGCAACTACGAGCAGTACTTC	CASSIGNYEQYF
many	TRBD2	TRBV3-1	TRBJ2-7	TGTGCCAGCAGCCAGATAGCGGGGTTCCCGCACGAGCAGTACTTC	CASSQIAGFPHEQYF
few	-	TRBV5-1	TRBJ2-2	TGCGCCAGCAGCCTCGGGAATAGCGGGAACACCGGGGAGCTGTTTTTT	CASSLGNSGNTGELFF
many	TRBD1	TRBV7-6	TRBJ2-5	TGTGCCAGCAGCCACGGGACAGACCAAGAGACCCAGTACTTC	CASSHGTDQETQYF
-	-	TRBV10-3	TRBJ2-3	TGTGCCATCAGCCAGGGGGGGGGCACAGATACGCAGTATTTT	CAISQGGGTDTQYF
-	TRBD1	TRBV7-9	TRBJ2-1	TGTGCCAGCAGCTTAGTCCAGGGGGATGAGCAGTTCTTC	CASSLVQGDEQFF
few	TRBD2	TRBV13	TRBJ2-7	TGTGCCAGCAGTTCCTGGACTAGCGGGAGGGCGGGCGAGCAGTACTTC	CASSSWTSGRAGEQYF
many	-	TRBV5-8	TRBJ2-5	TGTGCCAGCAGAAGACAGGGAGGAAAAGAGACCCAGTACTTC	CASRRQGGKETQYF
many	-	TRBV2	TRBJ2-1	TGTGCCAGCAGTGACCGTCTTCTAGGAATTGAGCAGTTCTTC	CASSDRLLGIEQFF
-	-	TRBV3-1	TRBJ1-2	TGTGCCAGCAGCCAAAGGGCCTATGGCTACACCTTC	CASSQRAYGYTF
many	TRBD2	TRBV6-1	TRBJ2-7	TGTGCCATCACTGGCGGGAGGGCCACTTACGAGCAGTACTTC	CAITGGRATYEQYF
many	TRBD1	TRBV9	TRBJ2-3	TGTGCCAGCAGCGTAGCCGGACAGGGATTCACAGATACGCAGTATTTT	CASSVAGQGFTDTQYF
many	-	TRBV3-1	TRBJ2-7	TGTGCCAGCCGCCTGGGCGGGGACTACGAGCAGTACTTC	CASRLGGDYEQYF
-	TRBD1	TRBV6-1	TRBJ1-6	TGTGCCAGCAAAGACCGGGACAGGGGACTTAGGCCCCTCCACTTT	CASKDRDRGLRPLHF
-	-	TRBV5-1	TRBJ2-7	TGCGCCAGCAGCTTGCGTGGGGGAGACTACGAGCAGTACTTC	CASSLRGGDYEQYF
many	TRBD2	TRBV7-3	TRBJ2-1	TGTGCCAGCAGCCCCAGAGGGGCGGGAGGTGGGAGGAATGAGCAGTTCTTC	CASSPRGAGGGRNEQFF
many	TRBD2	TRBV5-1	TRBJ2-1	TGCGCCAGCAGCTCCGGGACTAGCGGGATCAATGAGCAGTTCTTC	CASSSGTSGINEQFF
few	TRBD1	TRBV7-9	TRBJ2-7	TGTGCCAGCAGCTTAGGGTCGACAGGGGTCCACGAGCAGTACTTC	CASSLGSTGVHEQYF
-	-	TRBV11-2	TRBJ2-1	TGTGCCAGCAGCTTAGCGACTCAATCGTTCAATGAGCAGTTCTTC	CASSLATQSFNEQFF
few	TRBD2	TRBV7-3	TRBJ2-2	TGTGCCAGCAGCTCCCGGCAGGCGGGAGGACTCGCCGGGGAGCTGTTTTTT	CASSSRQAGGLAGELFF
many	-	TRBV11-2	TRBJ2-3	TGTGCCAGCAGCCTCGGAGATTGGTTGATCACAGATACGCAGTATTTT	CASSLGDWLITDTQYF
many	TRBD2	TRBV6-2/TRBV6-3	TRBJ2-5	TGTGCCAGCAGTTACGGGGGAGCGGGAGGTCAAGAGACCCAGTACTTC	CASSYGGAGGQETQYF
few	-	TRBV19	TRBJ2-3	TGTGCCAGTAGTACAGGACTCCTCACAGATACGCAGTATTTT	CASSTGLLTDTQYF
many	TRBD2	TRBV5-1	TRBJ2-1	TGCGCCAGCAGCTTGGGGACTAGCGGGAGCAATGAGCAGTTCTTC	CASSLGTSGSNEQFF
-	-	TRBV18	TRBJ2-6	TGTGCCAGCTCAGATGACACCTCTGGGGCCAACGTCCTGACTTTC	CASSDDTSGANVLTF
-	-	TRBV2	TRBJ1-6	TGTGCCAGCAGCCGCAGCAGCTCCTATAATTCACCCCTCCACTTT	CASSRSSSYNSPLHF
few	TRBD1	TRBV7-6	TRBJ2-7	TGTGCCAGTAGCTCGCATTACGGACAGGGGGGGTCCTACGAGCAGTACTTC	CASSSHYGQGGSYEQYF
-	-	TRBV28	TRBJ2-3	TGTGCCAGCAGTCGTTCAGGGGCAGCTAGCACAGATACGCAGTATTTT	CASSRSGAASTDTQYF
few	-	TRBV12-3/TRBV12-4	TRBJ2-7	TGTGCCAGCAGTCGCCGGGGGAACTACGAGCAGTACTTC	CASSRRGNYEQYF
-	TRBD2	TRBV13	TRBJ2-1	TGTGCCAGCAGTCCTACTCTGGGGCCGACTAGCGGGGCCTACAATGAGCAGTTCTTC	CASSPTLGPTSGAYNEQFF
few	TRBD2	TRBV5-1	TRBJ2-7	TGCGCCAGCAGCTTCTGGTTAGCGGGAGGGCCCATGGCCTACGAGCAGTACTTC	CASSFWLAGGPMAYEQYF
many	-	TRBV18	TRBJ2-5	TGTGCCAGCTCATCGGACAGAATCGAGACCCAGTACTTC	CASSSDRIETQYF
-	-	TRBV6-1	TRBJ2-5	TGTGCCGCAGGACTCCAAGAGACCCAGTACTTC	CAAGLQETQYF
-	-	TRBV28	TRBJ2-5	TGTGCCAGCAGGGCCTGGGACTTCCAAGAGACCCAGTACTTC	CASRAWDFQETQYF
few	-	TRBV7-3	TRBJ2-1	TGTGCCAGCAGCTTGGATCGTGTGGGGTCCTACAATGAGCAGTTCTTC	CASSLDRVGSYNEQFF
many	TRBD2	TRBV10-3	TRBJ2-3	TGTGCCATCAGTGAGCGACTAGCGGGGGGCACAGATACGCAGTATTTT	CAISERLAGGTDTQYF
many	-	TRBV2	TRBJ2-5	TGTGCCAGCGGACAGAACGGGGGTTTTGAGACCCAGTACTTC	CASGQNGGFETQYF
many	-	TRBV3-1	TRBJ2-1	TGTGCCAGCAGCGCCACCGGGAAGACCTACAATGAGCAGTTCTTC	CASSATGKTYNEQFF
-	-	TRBV27	TRBJ2-7	TGTGCCAGCAGTTTATCCACCGGGACTCCTTACGAGCAGTACTTC	CASSLSTGTPYEQYF
many	TRBD2	TRBV20-1	TRBJ2-3	TGCAGTGCTAGGGGACTAGCGGGAGACGGGAGGGGCACAGATACGCAGTATTTT	CSARGLAGDGRGTDTQYF
many	-	TRBV7-3	TRBJ2-5	TGTGCCAGCAGATTTCCGGACAGAATTTCCAGAGGGAGAGTCCAAGAGACCCAGTACTTC	CASRFPDRISRGRVQETQYF
-	TRBD1	TRBV18	TRBJ2-2	TGTGCCAGCTCGCAAGGACAGGGAAGGGCCTACACCGGGGAGCTGTTTTTT	CASSQGQGRAYTGELFF
many	TRBD1	TRBV29-1	TRBJ2-7	TGCAGCGTTGAAGATCGGGGACAGGGCTACGAGCAGTACTTC	CSVEDRGQGYEQYF
many	-	TRBV7-9	TRBJ1-1	TGTGCCAGCAACCGGGGCGGCACTGAAGCTTTCTTT	CASNRGGTEAFF
many	TRBD1	TRBV30	TRBJ1-5	TGTGCCTGGAGTACCCAAACAGGGGGTCAGCCCCAGCATTTT	CAWSTQTGGQPQHF
many	TRBD2	TRBV15	TRBJ2-5	TGTGCCACCAGCAATATAGCGGGAGAGACCCAGTACTTC	CATSNIAGETQYF
many	-	TRBV30	TRBJ2-7	TGTGCCTGGAGTGTAACGGGCCCCGCCGGCCTCTACGAGCAGTACTTC	CAWSVTGPAGLYEQYF
-	TRBD1	TRBV7-6	TRBJ2-7	TGTGCCAGCAGCGTGGACAGGGGATTCTACGAGCAGTACTTC	CASSVDRGFYEQYF
-	-	TRBV29-1	TRBJ2-1	TGCAGCGTAAAACAGGACTCCTACAATGAGCAGTTCTTC	CSVKQDSYNEQFF
many	TRBD1	TRBV9	TRBJ2-7	TGTGCCAGCAGCTCCCCGGAGAGGGGGCGTGAGCAGTACTTC	CASSSPERGREQYF
many	-	TRBV11-2	TRBJ1-3	TGTGCCAGCAGCTCCAGCGCCGGGCTTAAATCTGGAAACACCATATATTTT	CASSSSAGLKSGNTIYF
-	TRBD2	TRBV24-1	TRBJ2-1	TGTGCCACCAGTGGAGGGGAACCTAGCGGGAGATCAACCTACAATGAGCAGTTCTTC	CATSGGEPSGRSTYNEQFF
-	TRBD1	TRBV18	TRBJ1-1	TGTGCCAGTAACTCGAATACAGGGGGAATTGAAGCTTTCTTT	CASNSNTGGIEAFF